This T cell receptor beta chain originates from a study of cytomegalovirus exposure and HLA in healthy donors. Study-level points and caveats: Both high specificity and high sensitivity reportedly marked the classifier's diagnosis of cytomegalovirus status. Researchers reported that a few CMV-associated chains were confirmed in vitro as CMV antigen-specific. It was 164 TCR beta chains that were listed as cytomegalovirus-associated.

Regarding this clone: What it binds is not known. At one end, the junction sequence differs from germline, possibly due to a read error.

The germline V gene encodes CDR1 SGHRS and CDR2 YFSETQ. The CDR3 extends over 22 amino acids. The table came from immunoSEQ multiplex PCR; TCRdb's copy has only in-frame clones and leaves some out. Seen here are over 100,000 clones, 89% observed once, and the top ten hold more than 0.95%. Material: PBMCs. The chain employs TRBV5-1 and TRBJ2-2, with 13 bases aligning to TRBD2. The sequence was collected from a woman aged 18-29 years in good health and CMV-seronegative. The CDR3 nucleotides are TGCGCCAGCAGCCCCAGCGAGAGGGTACAACCGGGACTAGCGGGGCCCCACCGGGGAGCTGTTTTT. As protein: CASSPSERVQPGLAGPHRGAVF.